What follows is one T cell receptor beta chain and its context. Its antigen is not identified. Terminally differentiated effector memory CD45RA+ cells were excluded by CCR7 positive selection of CD45RO-negative cells. None of the donors, who were healthy HIV-negative adults, had recently had acute infections or vaccinations. Over several immunoSEQ plates, each subset's genomic DNA was distributed in even portions. Profiled with immunoSEQ multiplex PCR; TCRdb holds only in-frame clones, not every one. The sample holds fewer than 700,000 clones, around 96% seen once. The data were obtained in a study of shared clonotypes between healthy human individuals. Study conclusions and caveats: Naive CD4 clonotypes were shared across a few donors at about 5.3%.

In germline, CDR1 is MNHEY, CDR2 SVGAGI. The CDR3 consists of 16 residues. V gave up 1 base and J gave up 5 bases; unmatched junction bases: 8. The sample was naive CD8+ T cells sorted from blood. The J gene is TRBJ2-3, the V gene TRBV6-5; TRBD2 agrees at 8 bases. The TCR sequence derives from a woman under 40 in good health. This CDR3 is CASSYLGGRYLDTQYF. DNA of the CDR3: TGTGCCAGCAGTTACTTGGGCGGGAGGTACTTAGATACGCAGTATTTT.